This T cell receptor (beta chain) was obtained from a study of human T cells and chemical hapten exposure. As concerns this clonotype: Its specificity is unknown.

Library preparation tagged each individual cDNA molecule with a unique molecular identifier. TCRdb re-derived calls from the RACE reads in MiXCR, one entry per CDR3 protein. Of around 69,000 distinct CDR3 sequences listed, approximately 9% were seen once; the top ten hold roughly 3%. Study-wide points: Relative to controls, expanded TCRs formed significantly more large CDR3 similarity clusters.

Indicated time point: patch test 2, 6 weeks after DPC sensitization. Treatment given: therapeutic diphenylcyclopropenone sensitization with weekly scalp DPC. Alopecia patients between 18 and 70 years old and suitable for DPC were used as donors. Germline-derived CDR1 and CDR2 are SGHTA and FQGNSA. The CDR3 runs to 16 residues. V shed 1 base and J shed 1 base, with 14 bases lying between them. This material consisted of whole blood, taken in connection with sensitization to the hapten diphenylcyclopropenone (DPC). This clonotype originated in a woman in her forties or fifties with alopecia areata. Some clones in this sample may be carry-over from other donors' samples. This chain connects TRBV7-2 to TRBJ2-7; D perhaps matches TRBD2 (6 bases). CDR3: CASSLVHSGKSYEQYF. CDR3 DNA: TGTGCCAGCAGCTTAGTACATAGCGGCAAATCCTACGAGCAGTACTTC. Based on the CDR3 plus reference TRBV7-2 and TRBJ2-7, the full variable domain is GAGVSQSPSNKVTEKGKDVELRCDPISGHTALYWYRQSLGQGLEFLIYFQGNSAPDKSGLPSDRFSAERTGGSVSTLTIQRTQQEDSAVYLCASSLVHSGKSYEQYFGPGTRLTVT.